This note documents a single T cell receptor beta chain sequence. This entry is derived from a study of sequential checkpoint blockade in melanoma. Treatment noted: randomized to nivolumab then ipilimumab (arm A) or the reverse (arm B). DNA-damaging chemotherapy had not been given to any patient beforehand. TCRdb keeps only in-frame clones here, not all; method: immunoSEQ multiplex PCR. The sample carries tens of thousands of clones, roughly 80% recorded once. CDR1 SGHTA and CDR2 FQGTGA come from the germline V gene. The CDR3 length is 15 residues. Trimming stripped 0 bases from V and 5 bases from J, with 14 bases between.

The sample consisted of CD8+ T cells sorted from blood (inferred from file names), taken from a patient given nivolumab and ipilimumab in sequence. V usage is TRBV7-3 and J usage is TRBJ2-7, with D possibly TRBD2 on 6 matching bases. The receptor comes from a human donor with melanoma. The CDR3 DNA follows: TGTGCCAGCAGCTTAACGGCGGGAACAGCCCACGAGCAGTACTTC. Its protein product is CASSLTAGTAHEQYF.